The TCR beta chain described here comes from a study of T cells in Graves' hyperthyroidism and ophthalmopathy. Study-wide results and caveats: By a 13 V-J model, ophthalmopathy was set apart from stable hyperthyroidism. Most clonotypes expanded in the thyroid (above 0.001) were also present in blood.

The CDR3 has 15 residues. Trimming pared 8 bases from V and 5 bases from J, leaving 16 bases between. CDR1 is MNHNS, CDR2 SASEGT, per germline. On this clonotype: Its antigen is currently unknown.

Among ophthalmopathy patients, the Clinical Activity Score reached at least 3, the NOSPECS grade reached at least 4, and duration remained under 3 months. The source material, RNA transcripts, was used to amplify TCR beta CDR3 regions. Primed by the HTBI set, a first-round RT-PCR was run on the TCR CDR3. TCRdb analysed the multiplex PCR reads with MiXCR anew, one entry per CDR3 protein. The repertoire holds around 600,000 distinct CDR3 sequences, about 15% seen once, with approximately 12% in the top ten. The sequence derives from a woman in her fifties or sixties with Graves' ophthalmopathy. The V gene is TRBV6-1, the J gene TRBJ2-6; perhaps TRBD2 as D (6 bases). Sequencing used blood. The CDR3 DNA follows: TGTGCCAGCGGGTGGGCGGGATCTTGGGCCAACGTCCTGACTTTC. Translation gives CASGWAGSWANVLTF.